The 9 T cell receptor beta chains in this list originate from one sample, sequenced in a study of T-cell reconstitution after alpha-beta-depleted transplantation in children. A TCRbeta library incorporating unique molecular identifiers was prepared. TCRdb analysed the PCR reads with MiXCR anew, one entry per CDR3 protein. The sample contains around 440,000 distinct CDR3 sequences, roughly 17% of which appear only once. The sequencing here drew on PBMCs, mostly from graft donor cells, taken 360 days after TCRalphabeta/CD19-depleted stem cell transplant. These receptors were taken from a boy in the first two years of life who had a stem cell transplant for Wiskott-Aldrich syndrome, so the T cells may come from the graft donor.

This clonotype was counted only a few times. The chain couples TRBV24-1 to TRBJ2-5, with D possibly being TRBD2 (7 bases). Looked up from germline, CDR1 is KGHDR and CDR2 is SFDVKD. V was trimmed by 4 bases and J by 4 bases, leaving 15 bases between them. The CDR3 sequence is 15 residues long. CDR3 sequence (DNA): TGTGCCACCAGTGACCCCGGGGGGCCAGGAGAGACCCAGTACTTC. This translates into CATSDPGGPGETQYF.

J is TRBJ2-7 and V is TRBV7-6; the D call may be TRBD1 or TRBD2 (5 bases each). The germline V gene encodes CDR1 SGHVS and CDR2 FNYEAQ. V lost 1 base to trimming and J lost 4 bases, with 14 bases between them. The CDR3 sequence is 15 residues long. This chain's CDR3 is CASSLGGAPGYEQYF. The CDR3 region has the DNA TGTGCCAGCAGCTTAGGGGGCGCGCCGGGGTACGAGCAGTACTTC. The full variable domain, its missing parts supplied by reference TRBV7-6 and TRBJ2-7, is GAGVSQSPRYKVTKRGQDVALRCDPISGHVSLYWYRQALGQGPEFLTYFNYEAQQDKSGLPNDRFSAERPEGSISTLTIQRTEQRDSAMYRCASSLGGAPGYEQYFGPGTRLTVT.

The chain couples TRBV29-1 to TRBJ2-1; perhaps TRBD2 as D (7 bases). This CDR3 region has 15 residues. Germline values: CDR1 SQVTM, CDR2 ANQGSEA. The germline V and J ends were trimmed by 4 bases and 4 bases, with 17 bases remaining between them. Written as DNA, the CDR3 is TGCAGCGTTGGGGGGGGGCTAGCGGTGTACAATGAGCAGTTCTTC. It is translated as CSVGGGLAVYNEQFF.

This clonotype was observed a few times. The chain is built from TRBV7-2 and TRBJ2-5; 8 positions match TRBD1. The CDR3 contains 14 residues. The germline CDR1 and CDR2 sequences are SGHTA and FQGNSA. J was trimmed by 3 bases and V by 4 bases; bases with no gene match: 4. CDR3 residues: CASSSQGAEETQYF. CDR3 sequence (DNA): TGTGCCAGCAGCTCCCAGGGGGCAGAAGAGACCCAGTACTTC.

This chain links TRBV12-3 or TRBV12-4 with TRBJ2-7, with 10 bases lining up with TRBD2. With 4 bases clipped from V and 6 bases from J, the junction kept 3 bases outside the gene matches. There are 13 residues in the CDR3. The DNA for the CDR3 is TGTGCCAGCAGTTCTAGCGGGAGTATCGAGCAGTACTTC. Translating gives CASSSSGSIEQYF.

The chain employs TRBV10-3 and TRBJ2-2; D not certain. The germline V gene encodes CDR1 ENHRY and CDR2 SYGVKD. The CDR3 spans 15 residues. Trimming cost V 3 bases and J 1 base, with 9 bases left between them. CDR3: CAISDRSGNTGELFF. The DNA for the CDR3 is TGTGCCATCAGTGACAGGTCGGGGAACACCGGGGAGCTGTTTTTT.

This clonotype appeared a few times. CDR3 sequence: CASSHFSGTDTQYF. CDR3 nucleotides: TGTGCCAGCAGCCACTTTTCGGGCACAGATACGCAGTATTTT. The chain joins TRBV25-1 to TRBJ2-3; D is uncertain. Germline CDR1 is MGHDK and CDR2 is SYGVNS. V dropped 6 bases and J dropped 1 base, with 11 bases sitting between them. The CDR3 spans 14 residues.

The table lists this clonotype with a few counts. V is TRBV7-8 and J is TRBJ2-1, with D possibly being TRBD1 or TRBD2 (6 bases each). Trimming left V 5 bases short and J 2 bases short, with 19 bases between. The CDR3 has 17 amino acids. The V gene's germline CDR1 is SGHVS and CDR2 FQNEAQ. The DNA for the CDR3 is TGTGCCAGCAGCCCCCGGGGGCTAGCTGATACCTACAATGAGCAGTTCTTC. This codes for CASSPRGLADTYNEQFF.

This chain uses TRBV20-1 with TRBJ1-5; 9 bases are shared with TRBD1. V lost 6 bases to trimming and J lost 7 bases; unmatched junction nucleotides: 7. The CDR3 has 13 amino acids. From germline, CDR1 is DFQATT and CDR2 SNEGSKA (reference sequence). The DNA for the CDR3 is TGCAGTGCGCTCGGGACAGGGAAACAGCCCCAGCATTTT. Its translation: CSALGTGKQPQHF.